This T cell receptor (beta chain) was sequenced in a study of T cells in Graves' hyperthyroidism and ophthalmopathy. In this sample, this clonotype turned up many times. RNA transcripts gave rise to amplified TCR beta CDR3 regions. The TCR CDR3 first-round RT-PCR relied on the HTBI primer set. MiXCR, applied by TCRdb to the multiplex PCR reads, yields one record per CDR3 protein. This repertoire shows 550,000 to 700,000 distinct CDR3 sequences, around 45% found once; its top ten account for around 17%. This CDR3 has 14 amino acids. CDR1 and CDR2 from the germline V gene are SGHTA and FQGNSA. V was cut by 5 bases and J by 11 bases, with 21 bases left in between.

J is TRBJ1-1 and V is TRBV7-2; a possible D gene is TRBD1 (6 bases). The sequence was obtained from an adult woman with Graves' disease, either hyperthyroidism or ophthalmopathy (not recorded which). Sequenced sample: peripheral blood or thyroid tissue (not recorded which). CDR3 nucleotides: TGTGCCAGCAGCCCCCAGACAGGATCCCGGGAGGCTTTCTTT. It yields the protein CASSPQTGSREAFF.